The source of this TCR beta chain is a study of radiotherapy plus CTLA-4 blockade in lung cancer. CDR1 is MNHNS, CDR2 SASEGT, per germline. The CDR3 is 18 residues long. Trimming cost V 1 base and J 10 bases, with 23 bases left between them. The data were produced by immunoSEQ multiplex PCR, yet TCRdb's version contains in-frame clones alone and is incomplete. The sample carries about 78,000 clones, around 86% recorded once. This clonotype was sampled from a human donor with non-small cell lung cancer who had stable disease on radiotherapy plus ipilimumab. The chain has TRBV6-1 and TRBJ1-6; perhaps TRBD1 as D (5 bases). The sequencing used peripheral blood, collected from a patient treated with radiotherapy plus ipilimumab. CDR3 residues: CASSEGGEKGRHRSPLHF. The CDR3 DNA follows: TGTGCCAGCAGTGAAGGAGGGGAGAAGGGCCGCCATCGGTCACCCCTCCACTTT.